These 4 T cell receptor beta chains originate from one sample sequenced in a study of cytomegalovirus exposure and HLA in healthy donors. The PCR contained 60 Vbeta and 13 Jbeta primers. Assay used: immunoSEQ multiplex PCR; TCRdb lists only in-frame clones, some missing. The sample lists around 180,000 clones, approximately 85% occurring once. Source material: PBMCs. The receptors originated from a man aged 18 to 35 in good health and CMV-seronegative.

V usage is TRBV6-6 and J usage is TRBJ1-2; tentatively, D is TRBD1 (5 bases). In germline, CDR1 is MNHNY, CDR2 SVGAGI (reference sequence). V dropped 2 bases and J dropped 1 base, with 8 bases sitting between them. CDR3 length: 14 amino acids. CDR3 sequence reads: CASSYAQGNYGYTF. CDR3 sequence (DNA): TGTGCCAGCAGTTACGCCCAGGGTAACTATGGCTACACCTTC.

V usage is TRBV4-3 and J usage is TRBJ1-2, with TRBD1 identical over 8 bases. The CDR3 has 15 amino acids. Germline values: CDR1 LGHNA, CDR2 YSLEER. J was trimmed by 7 bases and V by 0 bases; bases with no gene match: 7. CDR3: CASSQDPTGVGGYTF. Written as DNA, the CDR3 is TGCGCCAGCAGCCAAGACCCGACAGGGGTGGGTGGCTACACCTTC.

The chain has TRBV29-1 and TRBJ2-5; 8 bases map to TRBD1. Germline loops: CDR1 SQVTM, CDR2 ANQGSEA. V gave up 2 bases and J gave up 7 bases; unmatched junction bases: 3. This CDR3 is built from 12 residues. The CDR3 DNA reads as TGCAGCGTTGAAAAAACAGGGGGGACCCAGTACTTC. The encoded protein is CSVEKTGGTQYF.

The chain has TRBV28 and TRBJ2-7, with D perhaps matching TRBD1 (6 bases). CDR1 and CDR2 (germline): MDHEN, SYDVKM. Trimming stripped 8 bases from V and 0 bases from J, with 11 bases between. CDR3 length equals 13 residues. The CDR3 is CASGRQVSYEQYF. The CDR3 region has the DNA TGTGCCAGCGGGAGACAGGTCTCCTACGAGCAGTACTTC. Full variable domain (missing parts from reference TRBV28 and TRBJ2-7): DVKVTQSSRYLVKRTGEKVFLECVQDMDHENMFWYRQDPGLGLRLIYFSYDVKMKEKGDIPEGYSVSREKKERFSLILESASTNQTSMYLCASGRQVSYEQYFGPGTRLTVT.